The 20 T cell receptor beta chains listed next were all sequenced from one sample in a study of T cell repertoires and Cas9 in healthy adults. Sequencing was performed with immunoSEQ multiplex PCR; in TCRdb, only in-frame clones are kept and a portion is missing. The sample has approximately 14,000 clones; 75% to 90% are singletons. Sequencing was done on a sample of Tregs (CD4+, CD25+, CD127-, CD137-, CD154-) from PBMCs; culture status not recorded. The receptor set was obtained from a human donor in good health.

The V call is TRBV7-3, the J call TRBJ2-5; TRBD2 might be the D (5 bases). Germline V gives CDR1 SGHTA, CDR2 FQGTGA. The length of the CDR3 is 14 residues. Trimming cost V 5 bases and J 4 bases, with 14 bases left between them. The CDR3: CASSPSGPLETQYF. The CDR3 coding sequence is TGTGCCAGCAGCCCGAGCGGACCCCTAGAGACCCAGTACTTC.

The V call is TRBV7-2, the J call TRBJ2-1; 15 nucleotides line up with TRBD2. The CDR3 spans 19 residues. The V gene end was trimmed by 5 bases and the J gene end by 5 bases; junction bases not matched to a gene: 13. Per the germline V gene, CDR1 is SGHTA and CDR2 is FQGNSA. In nucleotides, the CDR3 is TGTGCCAGCAGCACGCAGCCACCGGGACTAGCGGGGGGTAACAATGAGCAGTTCTTC. Translation gives CASSTQPPGLAGGNNEQFF.

In its sample, this clone was seen a few times. The chain recombines TRBV10-3 with TRBJ2-3; perhaps TRBD2 as D (5 bases). The CDR3 length is 13 residues. Germline lookup yields CDR1 ENHRY and CDR2 SYGVKD. Trimming removed 7 bases at V and 5 bases at J, with 13 bases between. This chain's CDR3 is CAIKEVGVDTQYF. The CDR3 bases are TGTGCCATCAAGGAGGTTGGCGTAGATACGCAGTATTTT.

This sequence joins TRBV5-1 and TRBJ1-1; D possibly corresponds to TRBD1 (6 bases). The CDR3 length is 15 residues. The ends were cut back, 0 bases at V and 4 bases at J, with 13 bases in the middle. Per germline, CDR1 SGHRS and CDR2 YFSETQ. The CDR3 loop is CASSLGEGVVTEAFF. The CDR3 DNA reads as TGCGCCAGCAGCTTGGGGGAGGGGGTCGTCACTGAAGCTTTCTTT.

This clone came up once. The gene calls are TRBV9 and TRBJ2-7; D could derive from TRBD1 or TRBD2 (5 bases each). Trimming took 7 bases from V and 4 from J, leaving 21 bases between them. The length of the CDR3 is 15 residues. CDR1 is SGDLS and CDR2 is YYNGEE in the germline V gene. The CDR3 here is CASSPDLIEGYEQYF. The CDR3 bases are TGTGCCAGCTCCCCGGACTTAATCGAGGGGTACGAGCAGTACTTC.

The chain joins TRBV5-1 to TRBJ2-7; D gene unclear. The CDR3 consists of 13 residues. CDR1 and CDR2 from the germline V gene are SGHRS and YFSETQ. V was trimmed by 0 bases and J by 2 bases, leaving 6 bases between them. CDR3 sequence (DNA): TGCGCCAGCAGCTTGGAGGGTACCTACGAGCAGTACTTC. Encoded protein: CASSLEGTYEQYF.

This chain joins TRBV28 and TRBJ1-5; 10 nucleotides align to TRBD1. The CDR3 consists of 16 residues. CDR1 is MDHEN, CDR2 SYDVKM, per germline. J was trimmed by 7 bases and V by 4 bases; bases with no gene match: 10. CDR3 DNA: TGTGCCAGCAGTTCCCCTCGACAGGGGGCTGGGCAGCCCCAGCATTTT. This codes for CASSSPRQGAGQPQHF.

The DNA of the CDR3 is TGTGCCAGCAGTGATTTCGGGGACAATAATTCACCCCTCCACTTT. This gives the protein CASSDFGDNNSPLHF. V and J are TRBV6-4 and TRBJ1-6; D may be TRBD1 (6 bases). Germline V gene data show CDR1 as MRHNA and CDR2 as SNTAGT. V lost 3 bases to trimming and J lost 5 bases, with 11 bases between them. This CDR3 is built from 15 residues.

The V call is TRBV15, the J call TRBJ2-3; TRBD1 might be the D (5 bases). The CDR3 is 13 amino acids. The germline V gene has CDR1 LNHNV and CDR2 YYDKDF (reference sequence). Trimming took off 5 bases at V and 6 bases at J, with 12 bases between the two ends. CDR3 nucleotide sequence: TGTGCCACCAGCGTCAACAAGGGGGATACGCAGTATTTT. Translated, it gives CATSVNKGDTQYF.

The chain joins TRBV19 to TRBJ1-5, with unresolved D. V lost 4 bases, J lost 4 bases, and 14 bases lay in between. CDR1 and CDR2 from the germline V gene are LNHDA and SQIVND (reference sequence). This CDR3 has 15 amino acids. The CDR3 bases are TGTGCCAGTAGTACCCCGCTAGGGAGGAATCAGCCCCAGCATTTT. Its translation: CASSTPLGRNQPQHF.

This chain uses TRBV6-6 with TRBJ2-7, with TRBD1 identical over 8 bases. The CDR3 consists of 16 residues. V was pared by 2 bases and J by 1 base, with 7 bases of the junction left unmatched. Germline assignment: CDR1 MNHNY and CDR2 SVGAGI (reference sequence). CDR3 sequence (DNA): TGTGCCAGCAGTTACCCCACAGGGGGGCCTTCCTACGAGCAGTACTTC. This sequence encodes CASSYPTGGPSYEQYF.

This clone was counted once. The chain employs TRBV7-2 and TRBJ2-3; D not resolved. Between the trimmed V and J ends, which lost 3 bases and 8 bases, there was a span of 12 bases. The CDR3 length is 13 residues. Germline values: CDR1 SGHTA, CDR2 FQGNSA. The CDR3 protein is CASSLLGIGTQYF. CDR3 coding DNA: TGTGCCAGCAGCTTGCTAGGCATAGGTACGCAGTATTTT.

This clone was seen once. The chain has TRBV28 and TRBJ2-5; TRBD2 aligns across 7 bases. Germline values: CDR1 MDHEN, CDR2 SYDVKM. After removal of 5 bases from V and 1 base from J, the junction contained 10 bases not matched to a gene. The CDR3 runs to 16 residues. CDR3 sequence reads: CASSPWTSRVQETQYF. CDR3 sequence (DNA): TGTGCCAGCAGTCCCTGGACTAGTCGAGTCCAAGAGACCCAGTACTTC.

This chain uses TRBV6-1 with TRBJ1-5; TRBD1 aligns across 9 bases. Germline V gene data show CDR1 as MNHNS and CDR2 as SASEGT. J gave up 7 bases and V 6 bases, and 4 bases lay outside the gene matches. The CDR3 covers 13 residues. Here the CDR3 reads CASSDRGGQPQHF. The CDR3 DNA reads as TGTGCCAGCAGCGACAGGGGGGGCCAGCCCCAGCATTTT.

The V gene is TRBV5-6, the J gene TRBJ1-2, with 7 bases aligning to TRBD1. Germline CDR1 is SGHDT and CDR2 is YYEEEE. Germline trimming cut 9 bases from V and 5 bases from J; bases unmatched to any gene: 16. The CDR3 contains 15 residues. This CDR3 reads CATARDSAHPYGYTF. The CDR3 nucleotides read TGTGCCACCGCGAGGGACAGTGCCCATCCTTATGGCTACACCTTC.

This chain joins TRBV6-1 and TRBJ1-6; D is possibly TRBD1 (6 bases). V lost 7 bases and J lost 6, with 7 bases in between. The CDR3 has 12 residues. Germline V gene data show CDR1 as MNHNS and CDR2 as SASEGT. CDR3 coding DNA: TGTGCCAGCACCAGGGGTAATTCACCCCTCCACTTT. Translation: CASTRGNSPLHF.

The chain recombines TRBV2 with TRBJ2-5, with D possibly being TRBD2 (6 bases). The V gene lost 7 bases and the J gene lost 1 base, with 10 bases spanning the gap. CDR3 size: 13 residues. Germline CDR1 reads SNHLY; CDR2 reads FYNNEI. Here the CDR3 reads CASIKGLQETQYF. The CDR3 nucleotides are TGTGCCAGCATAAAGGGACTCCAAGAGACCCAGTACTTC.

The chain links TRBV6-5 to TRBJ2-3, with D possibly being TRBD2 (6 bases). The CDR3 contains 13 residues. CDR1 is MNHEY, CDR2 SVGAGI, per germline. V was shortened by 6 bases and J by 6 bases, with 13 bases between the two germline ends. CDR3 residues: CASSGGLPDTQYF. The DNA of the CDR3 is TGTGCCAGCAGCGGGGGACTGCCGGATACGCAGTATTTT.

This clone occurred once. The chain combines TRBV7-2 with TRBJ2-2; D is possibly TRBD1 (5 bases). Trimming stripped 2 bases from V and 5 bases from J, with 15 bases between. This CDR3 is 16 amino acids long. Germline V gene lookup returns CDR1 SGHTA and CDR2 FQGNSA. CDR3 protein: CASSLRWGVGTGELFF. In nucleotides, the CDR3 is TGTGCCAGCAGCTTACGATGGGGCGTAGGAACCGGGGAGCTGTTTTTT.

The rearrangement uses TRBV5-1 and TRBJ2-2; D gene uncertain. This CDR3 spans 14 amino acids. V gave up 4 bases and J gave up 5 bases, with 12 bases separating them. Germline-derived CDR1 and CDR2 are SGHRS and YFSETQ. CDR3 loop: CASSLGWATGELFF. In DNA form, the CDR3 reads TGCGCCAGCAGCCTGGGCTGGGCAACCGGGGAGCTGTTTTTT.